The 21 T cell receptor beta chains below all came from one sample that was sequenced in a study of Graves' ophthalmopathy and Graves' hyperthyroidism. As the template, RNA transcripts were used to amplify TCR beta CDR3 regions. Second-round multiplex PCR came after a first-round RT-PCR that employed HTBI primers. TCRdb recomputed calls from the multiplex PCR reads with MiXCR, one row per CDR3 protein. The repertoire holds hundreds of thousands of distinct CDR3 sequences, with about 21% as singletons. The source material was peripheral blood. All receptors derive from a woman aged 18-30 years with stable Graves' hyperthyroidism.

This clonotype was seen ten or more times. The chain carries TRBV12-3 or TRBV12-4 and TRBJ2-7, with 8 bases matching TRBD1. V gave up 6 bases and J gave up 6 bases; unmatched junction bases: 7. The CDR3 runs to 13 residues. CDR3 protein: CASSGQGWSEQYF. DNA of the CDR3: TGTGCCAGCAGCGGACAGGGATGGTCCGAGCAGTACTTC.

This clonotype was detected many times. This chain joins TRBV20-1 and TRBJ2-7; D is possibly TRBD2 (6 bases). The germline gives CDR1 DFQATT, CDR2 SNEGSKA (reference sequence). This CDR3 has 14 amino acids. V lost 6 bases and J lost 4, with 19 bases in between. The CDR3 DNA is TGCAGTGCAGATACTAGCCGCAGCAATTACGAGCAGTACTTC. The encoded protein is CSADTSRSNYEQYF.

This clonotype appeared many times. The chain recombines TRBV5-8 with TRBJ2-7; D is uncertain. V was pared by 0 bases and J by 3 bases, with 10 bases between. CDR1 is SGHTS and CDR2 is YDEGEE in the germline V gene. The CDR3 length is 14 residues. CDR3 sequence (DNA): TGTGCCAGCAGCTTGGGAACAGATTTCTACGAGCAGTACTTC. This codes for CASSLGTDFYEQYF.

The table lists this clonotype with many counts. This chain uses TRBV6-4 with TRBJ2-2; 8 nucleotides match TRBD2. V trimming: 5 bases; J trimming: 5 bases; junction bases outside the gene matches: 13. Germline lookup yields CDR1 MRHNA and CDR2 SNTAGT. This CDR3 region has 17 residues. The CDR3 protein is CASSHLNGGVKTGELFF. The DNA for the CDR3 is TGTGCCAGCAGTCACCTTAACGGGGGGGTTAAGACCGGGGAGCTGTTTTTT.

This clonotype was seen ten or more times. The V gene is TRBV30, the J gene TRBJ1-1; D is ambiguous. This CDR3 spans 16 amino acids. CDR1 is GTSNPN and CDR2 is SVGIG in the germline V gene (reference sequence). V gave up 3 bases and J gave up 3 bases, with 20 bases separating them. The CDR3 loop reads CAWSKRGVRSDTEAFF. CDR3 nucleotide sequence: TGTGCCTGGAGCAAGCGGGGAGTTCGGTCGGACACTGAAGCTTTCTTT.

On this clonotype: Lacking the conserved final phenylalanine or tryptophan, this CDR3 likely reflects a read error. J is TRBJ1-1 and V is TRBV12-3 or TRBV12-4; TRBD1 might be the D (6 bases). Between the trimmed V and J ends, which lost 6 bases and 3 bases, there was a span of 14 bases. The CDR3 extends over 14 amino acids. The CDR3 loop reads CASSPTGLDTEAFL. CDR3 nucleotide sequence: TGTGCCAGCAGCCCGACAGGACTGGACACTGAAGCTTTCCTT.

The sample holds many counts of this clonotype. V is TRBV24-1 and J is TRBJ2-5, with TRBD2 as a possible D gene (6 bases). V gave up 0 bases and J gave up 2 bases, with 12 bases separating them. The CDR3 is 16 residues long. Germline-derived CDR1 and CDR2 are KGHDR and SFDVKD. As DNA, the CDR3 is TGTGCCACCAGTGATTTGCAATTTGGGGGGCAAGAGACCCAGTACTTC. As protein: CATSDLQFGGQETQYF.

In DNA, the CDR3 is TGTGCCAGCAGCCCCAAGAGGACCCAGTACTTC. As protein: CASSPKRTQYF. V and J are TRBV7-2 and TRBJ2-5; D gene uncertain. Trimming cost V 5 bases and J 7 bases, with 8 bases left between them. This CDR3 has 11 residues. Germline loops: CDR1 SGHTA, CDR2 FQGNSA.

This clonotype appeared many times. This rearrangement joins TRBV6-2 or TRBV6-3 to TRBJ2-7; D remains unclear. V lost 8 bases to trimming and J lost 6 bases, with 11 bases between them. The CDR3 spans 11 residues. Germline V gives CDR1 MNHEY, CDR2 SVGEGT. In nucleotides, the CDR3 is TGTGCCAGCGGGGTAGTGCGCGAGCAGTACTTC. It translates to CASGVVREQYF.

This clonotype was detected many times. The chain has TRBV12-3 or TRBV12-4 and TRBJ1-1; a possible D gene is TRBD1 (5 bases). Trimming removed 7 bases at V and 1 base at J, with 10 bases between. The CDR3 is 13 amino acids. The CDR3 bases are TGTGCCAGCACCGGGACGGCGAACACTGAAGCTTTCTTT. This translates into CASTGTANTEAFF.

This clonotype was seen many times. The V and J genes are TRBV28 and TRBJ1-5; D is uncertain. V shed 2 bases and J shed 5 bases, with 7 bases lying between them. The germline V gene has CDR1 MDHEN and CDR2 SYDVKM. The CDR3 has 13 amino acids. This chain's CDR3 is CASSLDTDQPQHF. The CDR3 bases are TGTGCCAGCAGTTTAGACACCGATCAGCCCCAGCATTTT.

This clonotype was observed at least ten times. The rearrangement uses TRBV7-9 and TRBJ2-7; D gene unclear. V dropped 11 bases and J dropped 5 bases, with 16 bases sitting between them. The CDR3 length is 12 residues. The V gene's germline CDR1 is SEHNR and CDR2 FQNEAQ (reference sequence). The CDR3 loop reads CASLGLLNEQYF. The CDR3 DNA reads as TGTGCCTCTTTAGGATTGCTGAACGAGCAGTACTTC.

This clonotype was observed a few times. This chain joins TRBV7-9 and TRBJ2-3; no clear D. V was clipped by 5 bases and J by 1 base, with 10 bases between them. Germline lookup yields CDR1 SEHNR and CDR2 FQNEAQ (reference sequence). This CDR3 is built from 14 residues. This CDR3 is CASSPTIGTDTQYF. CDR3 DNA sequence: TGTGCCAGCAGCCCCACGATCGGCACAGATACGCAGTATTTT.

Many counts were recorded for this clonotype. The V gene is TRBV27, the J gene TRBJ2-7; D is perhaps TRBD2 (6 bases). Per germline, CDR1 MNHEY and CDR2 SMNVEV (reference sequence). The V end was cut by 5 bases, the J end by 5 bases, with 13 bases between. This CDR3 spans 13 amino acids. CDR3 in DNA: TGTGCCAGCAGTAATAGCGGTTGGGACGAGCAGTACTTC. Encoded protein: CASSNSGWDEQYF.

The chain couples TRBV6-1 to TRBJ1-2, with TRBD1 as a possible D gene (5 bases). The CDR3 consists of 15 residues. V was trimmed by 4 bases and J by 1 base, leaving 13 bases between them. Per the germline V gene, CDR1 is MNHNS and CDR2 is SASEGT. CDR3 sequence reads: CASSANSGGNYGYTF. The CDR3 DNA reads TGTGCCAGCAGTGCCAACAGCGGGGGTAACTATGGCTACACCTTC.

V is TRBV28 and J is TRBJ1-5, with no clear D. V was clipped by 4 bases and J by 0 bases, with 10 bases between them. This CDR3 has 15 residues. The germline V gene encodes CDR1 MDHEN and CDR2 SYDVKM. In DNA form, the CDR3 reads TGTGCCAGCAGTTCGACACCTTATAGCAATCAGCCCCAGCATTTT. Translating it yields CASSSTPYSNQPQHF.

This clonotype was picked up many times. V usage is TRBV7-3 and J usage is TRBJ1-6; the D is unclear. The CDR3 totals 13 residues. V lost 6 bases to trimming and J lost 7 bases, with 10 bases between them. The V gene's germline CDR1 is SGHTA and CDR2 FQGTGA. CDR3 bases: TGTGCCAGCAGAGAGGGTTTGAATTCACCCCTCCACTTT. Amino acid sequence: CASREGLNSPLHF.

This rearrangement joins TRBV28 to TRBJ2-7; D is unresolved. Germline CDR1 and CDR2: MDHEN and SYDVKM. The ends were cut back, 2 bases at V and 6 bases at J, with 14 bases in the middle. The CDR3 has 14 residues. CDR3 protein: CASSLVAISPEQYF. CDR3 nucleotide sequence: TGTGCCAGCAGTTTAGTGGCCATCTCCCCCGAGCAGTACTTC.

This clonotype was observed many times. A much more abundant neighbour one base away suggests this may be a read error. The chain has TRBV20-1 and TRBJ2-4; D unclear. This CDR3 comprises 13 residues. From germline, CDR1 is DFQATT and CDR2 SNEGSKA (reference sequence). The CDR3: CSAREVTKNIKYF. In nucleotides, the CDR3 is TGCAGTGCTAGGGAAGTAACCAAAAACATTAAGTACTTC.

About this clonotype itself: Since the CDR3 does not end with the conserved phenylalanine or tryptophan, this likely comes from a read error. The chain uses TRBV20-1 and TRBJ1-5; tentatively, D is TRBD1 (5 bases). Germline V gives CDR1 DFQATT, CDR2 SNEGSKA (reference sequence). The CDR3 is 13 amino acids. V was shortened by 3 bases and J by 6 bases, with 12 bases between the two germline ends. Written as DNA, the CDR3 is TGCAGTGCTAGTCAGGGATCGGTTCAGCCCCAGCATTAT. This translates into CSASQGSVQPQHY.

This clonotype has ten or more counts. This sequence joins TRBV6-5 and TRBJ2-6; the D is unclear. Trimming removed 0 bases at V and 0 bases at J, with 6 bases between. The CDR3 sequence is 16 residues long. Looked up from germline, CDR1 is MNHEY and CDR2 is SVGAGI. CDR3 region: CASSYSQVSGANVLTF. As DNA, the CDR3 is TGTGCCAGCAGTTACTCGCAGGTCTCTGGGGCCAACGTCCTGACTTTC.